These T cell receptor beta chains were read from a single sample in a study of OX40 agonist ivuxolimab in advanced cancers. Using immunoSEQ multiplex PCR, the repertoire was profiled, and TCRdb retains in-frame clones only, with some absent. The data contain approximately 61,000 clones, 70% to 90% of them singletons. The material was CD4+ or CD8+ T cells sorted from blood, obtained in a trial of the OX40 agonist ivuxolimab. The receptors here all came from an adult with an advanced solid tumor such as melanoma, head and neck, liver or kidney cancer. The CDR3 runs from the conserved cysteine through the conserved F or W. D genes are given only for firm matches. Clone size is not always given. Where it is, it says once, few, many or a class for expanded clones.

J gene: TRBJ1-1; clone size: NA; CDR3 length: 14; D gene: NA; V gene: TRBV7-6; CDR3 protein: CASSLGTDNTEAFF; CDR3 DNA: TGTGCCAGCAGCTTAGGTACAGATAACACTGAAGCTTTCTTT
J gene: TRBJ2-7; clone size: NA; CDR3 length: 13; D gene: TRBD1; V gene: TRBV14; CDR3 protein: CASSYRGPYEQYF; CDR3 DNA: TGTGCCAGCAGCTACAGGGGACCCTACGAGCAGTACTTC
J gene: TRBJ2-5; clone size: NA; CDR3 length: 13; D gene: NA; V gene: TRBV28; CDR3 protein: CASSPTTTETQYF; CDR3 DNA: TGTGCCAGCAGCCCCACGACGACGGAGACCCAGTACTTC
J gene: TRBJ2-7; clone size: NA; CDR3 length: 14; D gene: TRBD1; V gene: TRBV6-5; CDR3 protein: CASSYGGQSYEQYF; CDR3 DNA: TGTGCCAGCAGTTACGGGGGACAGAGCTACGAGCAGTACTTC
J gene: TRBJ2-5; clone size: once; CDR3 length: 14; D gene: TRBD1; V gene: TRBV28; CDR3 protein: CASSLTGSQETQYF; CDR3 DNA: TGTGCCAGCAGTCTGACAGGGAGTCAAGAGACCCAGTACTTC
J gene: TRBJ1-2; clone size: once; CDR3 length: 14; D gene: TRBD1; V gene: TRBV28; CDR3 protein: CASSFLQGAGGYTF; CDR3 DNA: TGTGCCAGCAGTTTTTTACAGGGGGCTGGTGGCTACACCTTC
J gene: TRBJ1-4; clone size: NA; CDR3 length: 14; D gene: NA; V gene: TRBV30; CDR3 protein: CAWSVKGFNEKLFF; CDR3 DNA: TGTGCCTGGAGTGTGAAGGGGTTTAATGAAAAACTGTTTTTT
J gene: TRBJ1-2; clone size: NA; CDR3 length: 13; D gene: NA; V gene: TRBV25-1; CDR3 protein: CASSVDGNYGYTF; CDR3 DNA: TGTGCCAGCAGTGTGGACGGAAACTATGGCTACACCTTC
J gene: TRBJ2-7; clone size: NA; CDR3 length: 12; D gene: NA; V gene: TRBV29-1; CDR3 protein: CSVDGQGYEQYF; CDR3 DNA: TGCAGCGTTGACGGCCAGGGTTACGAGCAGTACTTC
J gene: TRBJ2-1; clone size: NA; CDR3 length: 14; D gene: NA; V gene: TRBV19; CDR3 protein: CASSIGQGKDEQFF; CDR3 DNA: TGTGCCAGTAGTATAGGGCAGGGGAAGGATGAGCAGTTCTTC
J gene: TRBJ1-2; clone size: few; CDR3 length: 14; D gene: TRBD1; V gene: TRBV15; CDR3 protein: CATSTLDRDYGYTF; CDR3 DNA: TGTGCCACCAGCACACTAGACAGGGACTATGGCTACACCTTC
J gene: TRBJ1-2; clone size: once; CDR3 length: 14; D gene: NA; V gene: TRBV5-4; CDR3 protein: CASSPRGGNYGYTF; CDR3 DNA: TGTGCCAGCAGCCCGCGAGGAGGTAACTATGGCTACACCTTC
J gene: TRBJ2-7; clone size: NA; CDR3 length: 13; D gene: NA; V gene: TRBV10-3; CDR3 protein: CAISQTGAYEQYF; CDR3 DNA: TGTGCCATCAGTCAGACAGGAGCCTACGAGCAGTACTTC
J gene: TRBJ2-3; clone size: NA; CDR3 length: 15; D gene: NA; V gene: TRBV6-5; CDR3 protein: CASRRGGRWRDTQYF; CDR3 DNA: TGTGCCAGCAGAAGGGGGGGGCGATGGAGAGATACGCAGTATTTT
J gene: TRBJ2-3; clone size: NA; CDR3 length: 15; D gene: NA; V gene: TRBV15; CDR3 protein: CATSRDLRQFDTQYF; CDR3 DNA: TGTGCCACCAGCAGAGATCTAAGGCAGTTCGATACGCAGTATTTT
J gene: TRBJ1-2; clone size: NA; CDR3 length: 15; D gene: NA; V gene: TRBV18; CDR3 protein: CASSPGRDPVHGYTF; CDR3 DNA: TGTGCCAGCTCACCTGGCCGGGACCCCGTTCATGGCTACACCTTC
J gene: TRBJ1-2; clone size: NA; CDR3 length: 13; D gene: NA; V gene: TRBV6-6; CDR3 protein: CASKKGENYGYTF; CDR3 DNA: TGTGCCAGCAAGAAGGGGGAGAACTATGGCTACACCTTC
J gene: TRBJ2-1; clone size: NA; CDR3 length: 12; D gene: NA; V gene: TRBV11-3; CDR3 protein: CASSLDSNEQFF; CDR3 DNA: TGTGCCAGCAGCCTGGACAGCAATGAGCAGTTCTTC
J gene: TRBJ2-3; clone size: NA; CDR3 length: 14; D gene: NA; V gene: TRBV7-2; CDR3 protein: CASSLSTPGDTQYF; CDR3 DNA: TGTGCCAGCAGCTTAAGCACGCCAGGAGATACGCAGTATTTT
J gene: TRBJ2-7; clone size: NA; CDR3 length: 15; D gene: TRBD1; V gene: TRBV14; CDR3 protein: CASSRGQGKGHEQYF; CDR3 DNA: TGTGCCAGCAGTCGGGGACAGGGAAAAGGCCACGAGCAGTACTTC
J gene: TRBJ2-1; clone size: NA; CDR3 length: 14; D gene: NA; V gene: TRBV11-2; CDR3 protein: CASSLEAAYNEQFF; CDR3 DNA: TGTGCCAGCAGCTTGGAGGCAGCTTACAATGAGCAGTTCTTC
J gene: TRBJ2-5; clone size: NA; CDR3 length: 18; D gene: NA; V gene: TRBV4-1; CDR3 protein: CASSQVIRDGGRRETQYF; CDR3 DNA: TGCGCCAGCAGCCAAGTCATTCGGGACGGGGGACGAAGGGAGACCCAGTACTTC
J gene: TRBJ2-3; clone size: NA; CDR3 length: 14; D gene: NA; V gene: TRBV11-3; CDR3 protein: CASSSRTTTDTQYF; CDR3 DNA: TGTGCCAGCAGCTCCAGGACAACCACAGATACGCAGTATTTT
J gene: TRBJ2-1; clone size: NA; CDR3 length: 16; D gene: NA; V gene: TRBV21-1; CDR3 protein: CASSTHSGSSYNEQFF; CDR3 DNA: TGTGCCAGCAGCACACATAGCGGGAGCTCCTACAATGAGCAGTTCTTC
J gene: TRBJ2-1; clone size: NA; CDR3 length: 16; D gene: NA; V gene: TRBV11-3; CDR3 protein: CASSFGGGGSYNEQFF; CDR3 DNA: TGTGCCAGCAGCTTCGGAGGGGGAGGCTCCTACAATGAGCAGTTCTTC
J gene: TRBJ2-5; clone size: once; CDR3 length: 15; D gene: TRBD1; V gene: TRBV5-1; CDR3 protein: CASSLGDRGQETQYF; CDR3 DNA: TGCGCCAGCAGCTTGGGAGACAGGGGCCAAGAGACCCAGTACTTC
J gene: TRBJ2-3; clone size: NA; CDR3 length: 15; D gene: NA; V gene: TRBV30; CDR3 protein: CAWSLTGPETDTQYF; CDR3 DNA: TGTGCCTGGAGTCTTACAGGGCCGGAGACAGATACGCAGTATTTT
J gene: TRBJ1-3; clone size: NA; CDR3 length: 15; D gene: NA; V gene: TRBV19; CDR3 protein: CASSMRQRSGNTIYF; CDR3 DNA: TGTGCCAGTAGTATGCGGCAACGCTCTGGAAACACCATATATTTT
J gene: TRBJ1-2; clone size: NA; CDR3 length: 14; D gene: NA; V gene: TRBV5-1; CDR3 protein: CASSLAPGPYGYTF; CDR3 DNA: TGCGCCAGCAGCTTGGCACCGGGACCCTATGGCTACACCTTC
J gene: TRBJ2-3; clone size: once; CDR3 length: 13; D gene: NA; V gene: TRBV19; CDR3 protein: CASSAGSTDTQYF; CDR3 DNA: TGTGCCAGTAGTGCGGGGAGCACAGATACGCAGTATTTT
J gene: TRBJ2-7; clone size: NA; CDR3 length: 15; D gene: NA; V gene: TRBV5-1; CDR3 protein: CASSPPWGGYYEQYF; CDR3 DNA: TGCGCCAGCAGCCCCCCTTGGGGGGGCTACTACGAGCAGTACTTC
J gene: TRBJ2-2; clone size: NA; CDR3 length: 15; D gene: TRBD2; V gene: TRBV19; CDR3 protein: CASSMGRVGTGELFF; CDR3 DNA: TGTGCCAGTAGTATGGGGAGGGTGGGGACCGGGGAGCTGTTTTTT
J gene: TRBJ2-1; clone size: NA; CDR3 length: 11; D gene: NA; V gene: TRBV29-1; CDR3 protein: CSVGFSNEQFF; CDR3 DNA: TGCAGCGTTGGATTCTCCAATGAGCAGTTCTTC
J gene: TRBJ2-3; clone size: NA; CDR3 length: 15; D gene: NA; V gene: TRBV4-1; CDR3 protein: CASSRDPGRTDTQYF; CDR3 DNA: TGCGCCAGCAGCCGAGACCCGGGGCGCACAGATACGCAGTATTTT
J gene: TRBJ2-5; clone size: few; CDR3 length: 13; D gene: NA; V gene: TRBV28; CDR3 protein: CASVQGGKETQYF; CDR3 DNA: TGTGCCAGCGTACAGGGAGGGAAGGAGACCCAGTACTTC
J gene: TRBJ1-5; clone size: NA; CDR3 length: 14; D gene: NA; V gene: TRBV6-6; CDR3 protein: CASSYRLGREPQHF; CDR3 DNA: TGTGCCAGCAGTTACCGATTAGGGAGGGAGCCCCAGCATTTT
J gene: TRBJ2-1; clone size: NA; CDR3 length: 16; D gene: TRBD2; V gene: TRBV18; CDR3 protein: CASSSLAGGLGNEQFF; CDR3 DNA: TGTGCCAGCTCATCGCTAGCGGGAGGGCTCGGCAATGAGCAGTTCTTC